These T cell receptor beta chains were read from a single sample in a study of cytotoxic CD8 clonotypes in ibrutinib-treated CLL. Clones were sequenced by immunoSEQ multiplex PCR, and TCRdb holds only the in-frame ones, with some missing. The table has some 140,000 clones, around four fifths seen once; the top ten hold 3% to 4%. This specimen was PBMCs, taken after 24 months of ibrutinib treatment. The receptors stem from a human donor with chronic lymphocytic leukemia. CDR3s leave out the opening cysteine and the closing phenylalanine or tryptophan. A D gene is named only where the DNA matches it firmly. Size tells how often a clone was seen (once, few, many) or the class of an expanded clone, and some rows leave it out.

V,J,size,D,CDR3
TRBV2,TRBJ1-6,.,.,ASMGVGGVDSPLH
TRBV11-2,TRBJ1-1,.,.,ASSLAGGPEAF
TRBV6-5,TRBJ1-1,.,.,ASSELLNTEAF
TRBV6-6,TRBJ1-3,.,.,ASSYRGQLSGNTIY
TRBV10-3,TRBJ1-1,.,TRBD1,AISEGQGVANTEAF
TRBV10-3,TRBJ2-3,.,.,AISTLGTDTQY
TRBV5-4,TRBJ2-7,.,.,ASSQDGSGRVG
TRBV18,TRBJ1-2,.,.,ASSPLRGRGYT
TRBV9,TRBJ2-7,.,TRBD1,ASSRDSSYEQY
TRBV6-1,TRBJ1-2,once,.,ASRPTPAGSYGYT
TRBV7-3,TRBJ1-2,.,TRBD1,ASSSGTGSLNYGYT
TRBV4-2,TRBJ1-4,.,.,ASSQEGRNEKLF
TRBV9,TRBJ2-3,.,TRBD2,ASSPRTSGRDTQY
TRBV19,TRBJ2-5,.,TRBD2,ASRRAGGPETQY
TRBV6-5,TRBJ2-2,.,.,ASSYAPDEGGELF
TRBV6-6,TRBJ1-1,.,.,ASTRQDPTEAF
TRBV9,TRBJ2-1,.,TRBD2,ASSPRLAESSYNEQF
TRBV15,TRBJ1-4,.,.,ATSRDPGAVREKLF
TRBV29-1,TRBJ2-5,.,.,SVVETGETQY
TRBV2,TRBJ2-5,.,TRBD2,ASSEEAGDGETQY
TRBV28,TRBJ1-2,.,.,ASSFSGRTGTLDFYGYT
TRBV5-1,TRBJ2-4,.,.,ASSIDRPGDIQY
TRBV9,TRBJ1-2,.,.,ASSGATGPYGYT
TRBV7-2,TRBJ1-1,.,TRBD1,ASSPRRGRAQNTEAF
TRBV7-8,TRBJ2-7,.,TRBD1,ASSLAIGTGEDEQY
TRBV10-3,TRBJ2-7,.,TRBD1,AISESRDRVRYEQY
TRBV5-1,TRBJ1-1,.,.,ASSLDRGVRAF
TRBV28,TRBJ1-6,.,.,ASSFSSPLH
TRBV6-5,TRBJ2-5,.,TRBD1,ASSYAGQARETQY
TRBV7-9,TRBJ1-5,.,TRBD1,ASSGQGGPDNQPQH
TRBV6-5,TRBJ2-3,.,.,ASKPHGPSTDTQY
TRBV27,TRBJ1-1,.,TRBD1,ASSLFGTGGHEAF